One sample yielded the 23 T cell receptor beta chains listed below, sequenced in a study of OX40 agonist ivuxolimab in advanced cancers. Some clones are missing from TCRdb's copy, which holds only in-frame ones; the method was immunoSEQ multiplex PCR. The sample yields more than 50,000 clones, roughly 93% seen once. The material was CD4+ or CD8+ T cells sorted from blood, obtained in a trial of the OX40 agonist ivuxolimab. The receptors were gathered from an adult with an advanced solid tumor such as melanoma, head and neck, liver or kidney cancer.

The gene calls are TRBV30 and TRBJ2-1; D not certain. Trimming left V 1 base short and J 2 bases short, with 6 bases between. Germline values: CDR1 GTSNPN, CDR2 SVGIG (reference sequence). The CDR3 is 13 amino acids. The CDR3 DNA reads as TGTGCCTGGAGTGAGATCACCTACAATGAGCAGTTCTTC. It is translated as CAWSEITYNEQFF.

The V and J genes are TRBV5-6 and TRBJ2-7; unclear D gene. CDR3 length: 15 residues. From germline, CDR1 is SGHDT and CDR2 YYEEEE. V was pared by 3 bases and J by 0 bases, with 13 bases between. DNA of the CDR3: TGTGCCAGCAGCTCGACCTTGAGAGACTCCTACGAGCAGTACTTC. It specifies CASSSTLRDSYEQYF.

The chain has TRBV7-9 and TRBJ2-1; D might be TRBD1 or TRBD2, each matching 5 bases. The CDR3 has 15 residues. The V gene lost 1 base and the J gene lost 3 bases, with 10 bases spanning the gap. Germline CDR1 SEHNR, CDR2 FQNEAQ (reference sequence). In nucleotides, the CDR3 is TGTGCCAGCAGCTTAGTTGGGACCCACTACAATGAGCAGTTCTTC. Protein product: CASSLVGTHYNEQFF.

V gene TRBV6-4 combines with J gene TRBJ1-1; the D gene is possibly TRBD1 (6 bases). There are 12 residues in the CDR3. The ends were cut back, 2 bases at V and 11 bases at J, with 12 bases in the middle. CDR1 and CDR2 from the germline V gene are MRHNA and SNTAGT. DNA of the CDR3: TGTGCCAGCAGTGACGGGGGGGGCGCGGCTTTCTTT. It encodes CASSDGGGAAFF.

This rearrangement joins TRBV14 to TRBJ2-1; 8 nucleotides align to TRBD2. Losses at the gene ends were 1 base for V and 3 bases for J; bases not matched to a gene: 5. The CDR3 is 16 amino acids. Germline CDR1 and CDR2: SGHDN and FVKESK. Written as DNA, the CDR3 is TGTGCCAGCAGCCAAGCCGAGACTAGCGTCTACAATGAGCAGTTCTTC. Its translation is CASSQAETSVYNEQFF.

The chain has TRBV13 and TRBJ2-7; no reliable D call. The CDR3 extends over 14 amino acids. Germline CDR1 PRHDT, CDR2 FYEKMQ (reference sequence). V lost 0 bases to trimming and J lost 6 bases, with 12 bases between them. The CDR3 spells CASSLGVDPSEQYF. For the CDR3, the DNA is TGTGCCAGCAGCTTAGGGGTAGACCCCTCCGAGCAGTACTTC.

This chain joins TRBV4-1 and TRBJ1-5, with a possible D match to TRBD1 (5 bases). CDR1 MGHRA and CDR2 YSYEKL come from the germline V gene. V was clipped by 1 base and J by 2 bases, with 12 bases between them. The CDR3 is 16 residues long. The CDR3 region has the DNA TGCGCCAGCAGCCAAGTCCCACAGGTTCGCAATCAGCCCCAGCATTTT. Translated, it gives CASSQVPQVRNQPQHF.

This clone was found once. This sequence joins TRBV5-6 and TRBJ2-3; no clear D. Germline V gene sequence: CDR1 SGHDT, CDR2 YYEEEE. Trimming took off 2 bases at V and 0 bases at J, with 4 bases between the two ends. The CDR3 totals 13 residues. The CDR3 here is CASSFGSTDTQYF. As DNA, the CDR3 is TGTGCCAGCAGCTTTGGCAGCACAGATACGCAGTATTTT.

The chain employs TRBV7-2 and TRBJ2-3; 10 positions agree with TRBD1. This CDR3 region has 17 residues. Germline V gene lookup returns CDR1 SGHTA and CDR2 FQGNSA. The V gene end was trimmed by 5 bases and the J gene end by 0 bases; junction bases not matched to a gene: 8. In DNA form, the CDR3 reads TGTGCCAGCAGCACGGACAGGGGACAGGGGAGCACAGATACGCAGTATTTT. Residues: CASSTDRGQGSTDTQYF.

This clone showed up just once. The genes are TRBV7-2 and TRBJ2-5, with TRBD2 matching 12 bases. This CDR3 comprises 16 residues. The germline V gene has CDR1 SGHTA and CDR2 FQGNSA. Germline trimming cut 2 bases from V and 5 bases from J; bases unmatched to any gene: 6. The CDR3 region is CASSLLAGGPSETQYF. The CDR3 DNA sequence: TGTGCCAGCAGCTTACTAGCGGGAGGGCCTTCGGAGACCCAGTACTTC.

The chain couples TRBV7-2 to TRBJ1-1; a possible D gene is TRBD1 (6 bases). The length of the CDR3 is 16 residues. V shed 1 base and J shed 1 base, with 13 bases lying between them. Looked up from germline, CDR1 is SGHTA and CDR2 is FQGNSA. The CDR3 nucleotides read TGTGCCAGCAGCTTAGGTTACAGGGCAGGGAACACTGAAGCTTTCTTT. Amino acids: CASSLGYRAGNTEAFF.

This rearrangement joins TRBV4-3 to TRBJ1-2; D is ambiguous. This CDR3 contains 13 residues. Trimming removed 3 bases from V and 8 bases from J, with 13 bases in between. The germline CDR1 and CDR2 sequences are LGHNA and YSLEER. CDR3 in amino acids: CASSHMTNWGYTF. For the CDR3, the DNA is TGCGCCAGCAGCCATATGACTAACTGGGGCTACACCTTC.

The chain carries TRBV30 and TRBJ2-7; the D gene is possibly TRBD1 (6 bases). Trimming shortened V by 7 bases and J by 4 bases, and 14 bases separated the two germline ends. CDR1 and CDR2 (germline): GTSNPN, SVGIG (reference sequence). The CDR3 extends over 12 amino acids. CDR3 protein: CASQGSPYEQYF. CDR3 nucleotide sequence: TGTGCCTCCCAGGGGTCCCCATACGAGCAGTACTTC.

V is TRBV9 and J is TRBJ2-7, with 10 bases aligning to TRBD2. The ends lost 0 bases at V and 3 bases at J; junction bases unmatched: 6. CDR3 length: 16 residues. Germline V gene data show CDR1 as SGDLS and CDR2 as YYNGEE. This CDR3 reads CASSVAPTSGHYEQYF. Here the CDR3 DNA reads TGTGCCAGCAGCGTAGCTCCGACTAGCGGGCACTACGAGCAGTACTTC.

This sequence joins TRBV9 and TRBJ1-1; D call uncertain. Trimming removed 5 bases at V and 1 base at J, with 9 bases between. The CDR3 totals 13 residues. Germline V gene data show CDR1 as SGDLS and CDR2 as YYNGEE. CDR3 residues: CASRATENTEAFF. The CDR3 nucleotides are TGTGCCAGCAGGGCCACAGAGAACACTGAAGCTTTCTTT.

This clone was observed a single time. This chain links TRBV9 with TRBJ2-3, with 10 bases identical to TRBD1. The germline V gene has CDR1 SGDLS and CDR2 YYNGEE. V dropped 6 bases and J dropped 4; count of bases not matched to a gene: 8. The CDR3 totals 15 residues. The CDR3 nucleotides are TGTGCCAGCAACCCGACAGGGGGCGACGCAGATACGCAGTATTTT. Translating it yields CASNPTGGDADTQYF. Combining the CDR3 with reference TRBV9 and TRBJ2-3 gives the whole variable domain DSGVTQTPKHLITATGQRVTLRCSPRSGDLSVYWYQQSLDQGLQFLIQYYNGEERAKGNILERFSAQQFPDLHSELNLSSLELGDSALYFCASNPTGGDADTQYFGPGTRLTVL.

The chain recombines TRBV9 with TRBJ2-3; TRBD2 matches 9 bases. CDR3 length: 15 residues. CDR1 is SGDLS and CDR2 is YYNGEE in the germline V gene. The ends lost 2 bases at V and 5 bases at J; junction bases unmatched: 6. The CDR3 DNA reads as TGTGCCAGCAGCGTCGCGGGAGGGCAAAAAGATACGCAGTATTTT. Its translation is CASSVAGGQKDTQYF.

The rearrangement links TRBV5-6 to TRBJ1-1; D is undetermined. The V end was cut by 0 bases, the J end by 0 bases, with 6 bases between. The CDR3 has 14 residues. The germline CDR1 and CDR2 sequences are SGHDT and YYEEEE. CDR3 in amino acids: CASSLDRVNTEAFF. DNA for the CDR3: TGTGCCAGCAGCTTGGATCGGGTGAACACTGAAGCTTTCTTT.

The chain uses TRBV6-5 and TRBJ2-3; the D is unclear. The CDR3 is 11 residues long. V lost 6 bases, J lost 7 bases, and 8 bases lay in between. Germline-derived CDR1 and CDR2 are MNHEY and SVGAGI. In nucleotides, the CDR3 is TGTGCCAGCAGGTTCTTGTATACGCAGTATTTT. It is translated as CASRFLYTQYF.

The chain combines TRBV19 with TRBJ2-7; D ambiguous. V was shortened by 0 bases and J by 5 bases, with 8 bases between the two germline ends. Germline lookup yields CDR1 LNHDA and CDR2 SQIVND (reference sequence). CDR3 length: 13 amino acids. This chain's CDR3 is CASSIDRANEQYF. For the CDR3, the DNA is TGTGCCAGTAGTATAGATCGGGCAAACGAGCAGTACTTC.

The J gene is TRBJ2-1, the V gene TRBV2; 14 bases match TRBD2. The CDR3 is made up of 15 amino acids. Germline V gives CDR1 SNHLY, CDR2 FYNNEI. The J segment lost 10 bases and the V segment lost 6 bases, leaving 8 bases of the junction unmatched. The CDR3, as DNA: TGTGCCAGCAGAGGGACTAGCGGGAGCCTGGGGGAGCAGTTCTTC. It specifies CASRGTSGSLGEQFF.

V is TRBV11-2 and J is TRBJ1-1, with D possibly being TRBD1 (5 bases). Germline V lookup: CDR1 SGHAT, CDR2 FQNNGV. The V end lost 0 bases, the J end lost 1 base, and 9 bases lay between the germline ends. The CDR3 spans 15 residues. CDR3 DNA: TGTGCCAGCAGCTTAGATTTCAGGGCGAACACTGAAGCTTTCTTT. As protein: CASSLDFRANTEAFF.

The chain employs TRBV2 and TRBJ1-1; D gene uncertain. CDR1 and CDR2 from the germline V gene are SNHLY and FYNNEI. This CDR3 has 13 amino acids. Trimming removed 7 bases at V and 3 bases at J, with 12 bases between. Here the CDR3 reads CASNEEPYTEAFF. CDR3 DNA: TGTGCCAGCAACGAGGAACCCTACACTGAAGCTTTCTTT.